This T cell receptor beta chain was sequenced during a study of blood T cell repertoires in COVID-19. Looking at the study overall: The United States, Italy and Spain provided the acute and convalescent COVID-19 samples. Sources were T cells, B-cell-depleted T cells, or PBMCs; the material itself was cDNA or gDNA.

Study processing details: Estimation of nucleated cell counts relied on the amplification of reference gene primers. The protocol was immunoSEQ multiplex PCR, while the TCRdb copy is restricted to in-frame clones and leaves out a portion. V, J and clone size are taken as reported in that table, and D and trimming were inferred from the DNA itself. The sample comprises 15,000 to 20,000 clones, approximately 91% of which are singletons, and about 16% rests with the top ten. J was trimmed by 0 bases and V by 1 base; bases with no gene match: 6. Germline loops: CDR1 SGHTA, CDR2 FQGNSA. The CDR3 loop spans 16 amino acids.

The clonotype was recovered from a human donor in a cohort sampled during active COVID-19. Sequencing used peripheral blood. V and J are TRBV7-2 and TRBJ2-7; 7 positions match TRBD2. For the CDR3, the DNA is TGTGCCAGCAGCTTAGTTAGCGGGTCTCGCTCCTACGAGCAGTACTTC. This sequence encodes CASSLVSGSRSYEQYF.